The T cell receptor (beta chain) under discussion was sequenced for a study of tumor T cells in aggressive B-cell lymphoma listed by TCRdb under 2017. Relative to its sample, this clone is hyperexpanded (1% or more). No antigen is known for it. Base-call qualities are not available, and no considerably larger clone is one nucleotide away. The sample contains more than one DNA sequence encoding this CDR3. The library was built by means of the immunoSEQ multiplex PCR assay. In TCRdb, the immuneACCESS table is reduced to in-frame sequences with V and J assigned. These tables do not hold every clone; where another copy was compared, an unresolved V gene accounts for under half, and the others remain unexplained. The sample data list some 1,200 clones, and about 83% of these were observed just once. The ten largest clones represent about 15% of the sample. Germline trimming amounts to 3 bases on V and 5 bases on J, with 2 as the count of junction bases outside the gene matches. Counted from cysteine to phenylalanine, this CDR3 has 13 amino acids. CDR3 DNA is the only sequence kept; it has 39 bases, read in frame from the first base. CDR1 and CDR2 are read off the germline V gene as ENHRY and SYGVKD.

This clonotype was sampled from an adult with diffuse large B cell lymphoma. Material for sequencing was tumor tissue. The chain uses TRBV10-3 and TRBJ1-1; a stretch of 8 junction bases matches TRBD1. The nucleotides read TGTGCCATCAGTGACAGGGGGCTGACTGAAGCTTTCTTT. The encoded protein is CAISDRGLTEAFF.